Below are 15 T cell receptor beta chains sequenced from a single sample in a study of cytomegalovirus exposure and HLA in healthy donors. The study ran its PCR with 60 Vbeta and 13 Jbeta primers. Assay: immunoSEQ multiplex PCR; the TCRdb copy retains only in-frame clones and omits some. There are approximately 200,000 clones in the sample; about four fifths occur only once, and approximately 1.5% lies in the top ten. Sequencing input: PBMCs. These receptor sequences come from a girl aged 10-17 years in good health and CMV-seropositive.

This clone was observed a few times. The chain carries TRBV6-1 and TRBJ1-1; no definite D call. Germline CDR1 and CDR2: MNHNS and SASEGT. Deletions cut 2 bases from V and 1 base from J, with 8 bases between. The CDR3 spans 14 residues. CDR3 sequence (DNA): TGTGCCAGCAGTGAATGGGCAGGGAACACTGAAGCTTTCTTT. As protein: CASSEWAGNTEAFF.

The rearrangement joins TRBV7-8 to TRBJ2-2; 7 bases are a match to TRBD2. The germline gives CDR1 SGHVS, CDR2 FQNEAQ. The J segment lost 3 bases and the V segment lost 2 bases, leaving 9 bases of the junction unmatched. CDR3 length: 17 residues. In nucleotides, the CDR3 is TGTGCCAGCAGCTTAAGGGCCTCTAGCGGATACACCGGGGAGCTGTTTTTT. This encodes CASSLRASSGYTGELFF.

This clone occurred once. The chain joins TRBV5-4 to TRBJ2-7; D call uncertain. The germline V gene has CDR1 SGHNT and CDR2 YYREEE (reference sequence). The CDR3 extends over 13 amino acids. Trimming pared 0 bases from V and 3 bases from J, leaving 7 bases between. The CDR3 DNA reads TGTGCCAGCAGCTTGGGGCCGTACTACGAGCAGTACTTC. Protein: CASSLGPYYEQYF.

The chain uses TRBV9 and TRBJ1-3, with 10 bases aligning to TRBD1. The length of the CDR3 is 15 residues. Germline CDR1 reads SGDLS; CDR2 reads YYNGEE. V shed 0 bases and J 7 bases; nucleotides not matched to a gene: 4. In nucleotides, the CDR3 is TGTGCCAGCAGCGTAGACGGACAGGGGGGCAACACCATATATTTT. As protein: CASSVDGQGGNTIYF.

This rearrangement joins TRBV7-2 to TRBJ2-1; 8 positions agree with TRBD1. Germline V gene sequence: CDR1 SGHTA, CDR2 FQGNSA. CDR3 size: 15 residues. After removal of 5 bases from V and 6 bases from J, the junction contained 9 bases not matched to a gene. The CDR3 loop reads CASSVTGGHFNEQFF. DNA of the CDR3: TGTGCCAGCAGCGTAACAGGGGGGCATTTCAATGAGCAGTTCTTC. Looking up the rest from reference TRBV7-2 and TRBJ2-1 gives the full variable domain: GAGVSQSPSNKVTEKGKDVELRCDPISGHTALYWYRQSLGQGLEFLIYFQGNSAPDKSGLPSDRFSAERTGGSVSTLTIQRTQQEDSAVYLCASSVTGGHFNEQFFGPGTRLTVL.

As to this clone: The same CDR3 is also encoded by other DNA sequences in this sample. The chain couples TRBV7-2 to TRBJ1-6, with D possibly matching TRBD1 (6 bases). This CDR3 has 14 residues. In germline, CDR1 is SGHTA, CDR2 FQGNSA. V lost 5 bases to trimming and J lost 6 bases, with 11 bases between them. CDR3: CASSPGQFNSPLHF. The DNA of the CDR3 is TGTGCCAGCAGCCCTGGACAGTTTAATTCACCCCTCCACTTT.

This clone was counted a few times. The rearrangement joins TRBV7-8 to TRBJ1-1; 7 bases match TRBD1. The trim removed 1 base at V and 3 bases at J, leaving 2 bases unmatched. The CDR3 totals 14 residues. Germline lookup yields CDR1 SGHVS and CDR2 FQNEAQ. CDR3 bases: TGTGCCAGCAGCTTAGGGGGACAGCACACTGAAGCTTTCTTT. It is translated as CASSLGGQHTEAFF.

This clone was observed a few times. The DNA of the CDR3 is TGTGCCAGCAGTAAAACAGGGTACTACGAGCAGTACTTC. Residues: CASSKTGYYEQYF. The gene calls are TRBV6-5 and TRBJ2-7; a possible D gene is TRBD1 (6 bases). This CDR3 is built from 13 residues. Trimming took off 5 bases at V and 3 bases at J, with 11 bases between the two ends. Per the germline V gene, CDR1 is MNHEY and CDR2 is SVGAGI.

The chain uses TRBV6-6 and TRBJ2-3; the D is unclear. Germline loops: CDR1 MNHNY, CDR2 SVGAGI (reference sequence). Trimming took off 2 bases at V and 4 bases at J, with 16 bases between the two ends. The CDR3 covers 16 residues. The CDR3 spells CASSYRAGWFPDTQYF. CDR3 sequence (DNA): TGTGCCAGCAGTTACCGAGCCGGGTGGTTCCCAGATACGCAGTATTTT.

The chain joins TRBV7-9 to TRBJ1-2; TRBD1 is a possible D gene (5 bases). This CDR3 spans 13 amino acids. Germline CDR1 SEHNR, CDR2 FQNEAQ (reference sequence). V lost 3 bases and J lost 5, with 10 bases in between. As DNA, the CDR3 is TGTGCCAGCAGCTTCGGGACTTCGTATGGCTACACCTTC. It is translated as CASSFGTSYGYTF.

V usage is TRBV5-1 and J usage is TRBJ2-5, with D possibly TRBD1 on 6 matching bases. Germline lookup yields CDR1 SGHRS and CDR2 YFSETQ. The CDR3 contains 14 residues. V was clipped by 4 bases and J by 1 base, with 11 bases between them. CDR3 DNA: TGCGCCAGCAGCGTCGGACAGCTCCAAGAGACCCAGTACTTC. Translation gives CASSVGQLQETQYF.

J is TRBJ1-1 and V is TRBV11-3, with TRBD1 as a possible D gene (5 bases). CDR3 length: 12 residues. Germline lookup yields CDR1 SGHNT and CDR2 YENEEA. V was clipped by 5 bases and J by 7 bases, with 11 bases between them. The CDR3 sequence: CASSQTGGEAFF. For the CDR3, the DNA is TGTGCCAGCAGCCAGACCGGGGGTGAAGCTTTCTTT.

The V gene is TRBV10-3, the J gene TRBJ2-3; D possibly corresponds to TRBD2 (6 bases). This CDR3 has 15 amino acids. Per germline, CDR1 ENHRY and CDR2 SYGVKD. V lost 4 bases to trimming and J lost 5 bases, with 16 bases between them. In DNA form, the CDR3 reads TGTGCCATCAGTGTTTCCCGTCCGGGGGAAGATACGCAGTATTTT. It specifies CAISVSRPGEDTQYF.

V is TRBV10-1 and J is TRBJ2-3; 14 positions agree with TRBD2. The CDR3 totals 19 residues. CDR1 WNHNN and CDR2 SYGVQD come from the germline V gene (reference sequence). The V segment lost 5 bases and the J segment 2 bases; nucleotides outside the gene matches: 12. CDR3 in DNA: TGCGCCAGCAGTCGCGGGACTAGCGGGGGCAAAGCAAACACAGATACGCAGTATTTT. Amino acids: CASSRGTSGGKANTDTQYF.

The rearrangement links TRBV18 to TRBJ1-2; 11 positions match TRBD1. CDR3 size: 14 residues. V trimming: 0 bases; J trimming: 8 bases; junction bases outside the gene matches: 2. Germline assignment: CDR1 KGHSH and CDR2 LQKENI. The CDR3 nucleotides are TGTGCCAGCTCACCACCGGGACAGGGGGTAGGCTACACCTTC. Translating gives CASSPPGQGVGYTF. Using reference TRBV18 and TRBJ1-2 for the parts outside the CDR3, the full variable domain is NAGVMQNPRHLVRRRGQEARLRCSPMKGHSHVYWYRQLPEEGLKFMVYLQKENIIDESGMPKERFSAEFPKEGPSILRIQQVVRGDSAAYFCASSPPGQGVGYTFGSGTRLTVV.